This is a list of T cell receptor beta chains from one sample in a study of spatial heterogeneity in lung cancer. TCRdb redid the calling of the 5' RACE reads with MiXCR, one entry per CDR3 protein. The data hold some 80,000 distinct CDR3 sequences, with roughly 8% observed a single time. The material sequenced was PBMCs, taken at surgery. The receptors derive from a male donor with early-stage non-small cell lung cancer. CDR3s include the opening cysteine and the closing phenylalanine or tryptophan. The order of the fields is V gene, J gene, clone size, D gene, CDR3 DNA, CDR3 protein. The D gene is left open where the match is weak. For some rows the clone size is stated as once, few or many, or as a class when expanded; others skip it.

>TRBV3-1|TRBJ2-7|many|.
TGTGCCAGCAGCCAAGCACCAGGTTATTACGAGCAGTACTTC
CASSQAPGYYEQYF
>TRBV27|TRBJ2-7|many|.
TGTGCCAGCAGTTGGTTAGGTCTCTCCTACGAGCAGTACTTC
CASSWLGLSYEQYF
>TRBV11-2|TRBJ2-1|few|.
TGTGCCAGCAGCTCAGTGAGGGAAGGCTATGAGCAGTTCTTC
CASSSVREGYEQFF
>TRBV20-1|TRBJ1-5|many|TRBD1
TGCAGTGCTAGAGATCTGACAGGGTTCAATCAGCCCCAGCATTTT
CSARDLTGFNQPQHF
>TRBV12-5|TRBJ2-3|.|.
TGTGCTAGTGCCGACAGGCGGTTCACAGATACGCAGTATTTT
CASADRRFTDTQYF
>TRBV4-2|TRBJ2-2|.|TRBD2
TGTGCCAGCAGCCAAGACCGGCTAGCGGCGAACACCGGGGAGCTGTTTTTT
CASSQDRLAANTGELFF
>TRBV15|TRBJ2-1|few|TRBD2
TGTGCCACCAGCAGGGACCCGGGACTAGCGGGGAATGAGCAGTTCTTC
CATSRDPGLAGNEQFF
>TRBV25-1|TRBJ2-3|.|.
TGTGCCAGCCTTGGGACCATGAGGTCAGATACGCAGTATTTT
CASLGTMRSDTQYF
>TRBV2|TRBJ1-1|few|.
TGTGCCAGCAGTGTACAGAACACTGAAGCTTTCTTT
CASSVQNTEAFF
>TRBV5-4|TRBJ2-1|.|.
TGTGCCAGCAGCTTGGCCAATCGGGACCGCTACAATGAGCAGTTCTTC
CASSLANRDRYNEQFF
>TRBV20-1|TRBJ1-6|.|.
TGCAGTGCTCCATCTAGGGGGGGGCGTAATTCACCCCTCCACTTT
CSAPSRGGRNSPLHF
>TRBV12-3/TRBV12-4|TRBJ2-1|many|.
TGTGCCAGCAGTTTACAGAGCTCCTACAATGAGCAGTTCTTC
CASSLQSSYNEQFF
>TRBV19|TRBJ1-5|few|TRBD1
TGTGCCAGTAATGGGGACAGGGTAGGTCAGCCCCAGCATTTT
CASNGDRVGQPQHF
>TRBV6-2/TRBV6-3|TRBJ1-1|.|TRBD1
TGTGCCAGCCGCCAGGGGGTAAAAGCTTTCTTT
CASRQGVKAFF
>TRBV6-5|TRBJ1-1|.|.
TGTGCCAGCAGTTACGGATGGGGAGTCAACACTGAAGCTTTCTTT
CASSYGWGVNTEAFF
>TRBV9|TRBJ1-1|many|.
TGTGCCAGCAGCGAGACGGGCGGGAACACTGAAGCTTTCTTT
CASSETGGNTEAFF
>TRBV6-2/TRBV6-3|TRBJ2-7|many|TRBD1
TGTGCCAGCAGTTGGGCAAGACAGGGATTCGAGCAGTACTTC
CASSWARQGFEQYF
>TRBV20-1|TRBJ2-7|.|TRBD1
TGCAGTGCCCATGACAGGGGTAACGAGCAGTACTTC
CSAHDRGNEQYF
>TRBV5-4|TRBJ1-1|.|TRBD1
TGTGCCAGCAGCTCCCGACAGGGGGCAGGAAACACTGAAGCTTTCTTT
CASSSRQGAGNTEAFF
>TRBV7-2|TRBJ2-1|many|.
TGTGCCAGCAGCTTAAGAAGGGTTCGAGCCACGACCCACAATGAGCAGTTCTTC
CASSLRRVRATTHNEQFF
>TRBV24-1|TRBJ2-2|few|.
TGTGCCACCAGTGATTTTCCGTCCACCGGGGAGCTGTTTTTT
CATSDFPSTGELFF
>TRBV5-1|TRBJ2-2|.|TRBD1
TGCGCCAGCAGCTCCCCCACCGGGACAGAGAACACCGGGGAGCTGTTTTTT
CASSSPTGTENTGELFF
>TRBV18|TRBJ1-4|many|.
TGTGCCAGCTCACCCCGTGGGGGGGCCGATGAAAAACTGTTTTTT
CASSPRGGADEKLFF
>TRBV4-1|TRBJ1-1|many|.
TGCGCCAGCAGCCAGCATGCAACTAGGGGACCGCAGCGCGCTTTCTTT
CASSQHATRGPQRAFF
>TRBV25-1|TRBJ1-1|few|.
TGTGCCAGCAGTGAATCTGGGGTAGCGTCCGCTGAAGCTTTCTTT
CASSESGVASAEAFF
>TRBV21-1|TRBJ2-7|.|.
TGTGCCAGCAGCGACCACACAGGTTACGCCTACGAGCAGTACTTC
CASSDHTGYAYEQYF
>TRBV5-1|TRBJ1-2|many|TRBD1
TGCGCCAGCAGCTTCACGGTCAGGGGGCTGGATGGCTACACCTTC
CASSFTVRGLDGYTF
>TRBV14|TRBJ2-5|few|.
TGTGCCAGCGCTGGACAGTTACAAGAGACCCAGTACTTC
CASAGQLQETQYF
>TRBV10-3|TRBJ2-2|many|TRBD1
TGTGCCATCAGTCCGGGGACAGGGAACACCGGGGAGCTGTTTTTT
CAISPGTGNTGELFF
>TRBV20-1|TRBJ2-7|many|.
TGCAGTGCTAGAGAGCTGGGTCTAGCCTACGAGCAGTACTTC
CSARELGLAYEQYF
>TRBV5-6|TRBJ2-1|many|TRBD2
TGTGCCAGCAGCTCGGGACTAGCGGGAGTCTTGACCTACAATGAGCAGTTCTTC
CASSSGLAGVLTYNEQFF
>TRBV29-1|TRBJ1-4|medium-sized|.
TGCAGCGTTGAAGTTCTCGAAAAACTGTTTTTT
CSVEVLEKLFF
>TRBV6-5|TRBJ2-7|.|TRBD2
TGTGCCAGCAGCCAGGGACTAGCGGGCTACGAGCAGTACTTC
CASSQGLAGYEQYF
>TRBV7-9|TRBJ2-1|few|.
TGTGCCAGCAGGCAACTGGAGGGAACCTACAATGAGCAGTTCTTC
CASRQLEGTYNEQFF
>TRBV29-1|TRBJ1-3|many|.
TGCAGCGTGAGGGCCGCCCCAGGGGGAAACACCATATATTTT
CSVRAAPGGNTIYF
>TRBV12-3/TRBV12-4|TRBJ2-7|few|.
TGTGCCAGCAGTTTAATTGCCCAGACAGGTCAGAATTCTTACGAGCAGTACTTC
CASSLIAQTGQNSYEQYF
>TRBV24-1|TRBJ2-6|.|.
TGTGCCACCAGTGATTCGGCGGGACCTGGGGCCAACGTCCTGACTTTC
CATSDSAGPGANVLTF
>TRBV7-9|TRBJ2-7|many|.
TGTGCCATCTCCGTAGGACTTGACGAGCAGTACTTC
CAISVGLDEQYF
>TRBV11-3|TRBJ2-7|.|.
TGTGCCAGCAGCCCATGGGGGCAGACCGCCTACGAGCAGTACTTC
CASSPWGQTAYEQYF
>TRBV20-1|TRBJ2-3|many|.
TGCAGTGCTAGAGTCCCGGCTAGCCGGAGACCCACAGATACGCAGTATTTT
CSARVPASRRPTDTQYF